The entry below describes one T cell receptor beta chain. The target antigen is unknown. The sample belongs to a study of a mutant IDH1 vaccine in newly diagnosed glioma. About the research overall: During weeks 1, 3, 5, 7, 11, 15, 19 and 23, patients received eight vaccinations. Vaccination started 4-6 weeks after radiotherapy alone, or with temozolomide cycles.

Clones were read by immunoSEQ multiplex PCR, and TCRdb kept only the in-frame ones, dropping some. The sample holds roughly 60,000 clones, approximately 81% seen once. CDR3 length: 19 residues. Germline V gene sequence: CDR1 SGHNT, CDR2 YYREEE (reference sequence). The ends lost 5 bases at V and 0 bases at J; junction bases unmatched: 13. Regarding time point: week 23, last vaccination. All doses held 300 ug of mutant IDH1 20-mer peptide, with topical imiquimod. Each tumor in the donors was a new WHO grade 3 or 4 astrocytoma, IDH1-mutant and ATRX-lost. Specimen: PBMCs, collected from a glioma patient whose treatment included an IDH1 peptide vaccine. This chain uses TRBV5-4 with TRBJ2-3, with TRBD2 identical over 12 bases. The clonotype comes from a man aged 25-45 years with glioma. CDR3 nucleotide sequence: TGTGCCAGCAGTCTCGAACTAGCGGGGGGCCCCTCTAGCACAGATACGCAGTATTTT. This encodes CASSLELAGGPSSTDTQYF.